These 18 T cell receptor beta chains were all obtained from the same sample, sequenced in a study of OX40 agonist ivuxolimab in advanced cancers. Clones were sequenced by immunoSEQ multiplex PCR, and TCRdb holds only the in-frame ones, with some missing. In the table there are tens of thousands of clones, more than 85% of which are singletons. The material was CD4+ or CD8+ T cells sorted from blood, obtained in a trial of the OX40 agonist ivuxolimab. These receptors were collected from an adult with an advanced solid tumor such as melanoma, head and neck, liver or kidney cancer.

The chain combines TRBV2 with TRBJ2-7; D not resolved. Trimming removed 4 bases at V and 0 bases at J, with 7 bases between. CDR3 length: 13 amino acids. Germline V CDR1 and CDR2: SNHLY, FYNNEI. The CDR3 nucleotides are TGTGCCAGCAGTGTGAACTTCTCCTACGAGCAGTACTTC. This codes for CASSVNFSYEQYF.

J is TRBJ2-1 and V is TRBV7-8, with D possibly being TRBD1 or TRBD2 (5 bases each). The germline V and J ends were trimmed by 4 bases and 10 bases, with 11 bases remaining between them. In germline, CDR1 is SGHVS, CDR2 FQNEAQ. This CDR3 spans 12 amino acids. The CDR3 bases are TGTGCCAGCAGCTCCCCTTGGGGGGAGCAGTTCTTC. Translating it yields CASSSPWGEQFF.

In this sample, this clone turned up a few times. This rearrangement joins TRBV6-4 to TRBJ1-5, with D unclear. V was pared by 0 bases and J by 2 bases, with 11 bases between. The length of the CDR3 is 16 residues. CDR1 and CDR2 from the germline V gene are MRHNA and SNTAGT. CDR3 sequence reads: CASSDSVQRGNQPQHF. In DNA, the CDR3 is TGTGCCAGCAGTGACTCGGTTCAGCGAGGCAATCAGCCCCAGCATTTT.

This sequence joins TRBV4-3 and TRBJ2-7; D gene unclear. The CDR3 contains 15 residues. The germline V gene encodes CDR1 LGHNA and CDR2 YSLEER. V was pared by 0 bases and J by 5 bases, with 14 bases between. The CDR3 sequence is CASSQDFEKWDEQYF. DNA of the CDR3: TGCGCCAGCAGCCAAGATTTCGAAAAATGGGACGAGCAGTACTTC.

The sample holds a few counts of this clone. The rearrangement links TRBV9 to TRBJ2-7, with TRBD1 matching over 9 bases. The CDR3 has 15 residues. Per the germline V gene, CDR1 is SGDLS and CDR2 is YYNGEE. Trimming took 0 bases from V and 6 from J; bases not matched to a gene: 7. CDR3 DNA: TGTGCCAGCAGCGTAGCGGGACAGGGTTCTTCCGAGCAGTACTTC. Its translation: CASSVAGQGSSEQYF.

The chain uses TRBV21-1 and TRBJ2-3; TRBD1 was called by the table and not checked on the DNA. TRBV21-1 is annotated as a pseudogene. This CDR3 is 15 amino acids long. In DNA, the CDR3 is TGTGCCAGCAGCACAAGGGACAGTTCCACAGATACGCAGTATTTT. It specifies CASSTRDSSTDTQYF.

J is TRBJ2-7 and V is TRBV5-4, with D possibly matching TRBD1 (6 bases). Trimming stripped 4 bases from V and 0 bases from J, with 17 bases between. Per germline, CDR1 SGHNT and CDR2 YYREEE (reference sequence). There are 16 residues in the CDR3. The CDR3 DNA reads TGTGCCAGCAGCCAAGTTGGGCAGGGGCCCTCCTACGAGCAGTACTTC. This translates into CASSQVGQGPSYEQYF.

The chain couples TRBV29-1 to TRBJ2-2; tentatively, D is TRBD1 (5 bases). There are 11 residues in the CDR3. V lost 6 bases and J 7 bases, leaving 9 bases between the germline ends. Germline V gene lookup returns CDR1 SQVTM and CDR2 ANQGSEA. CDR3 protein: CSVQGIGELFF. CDR3 nucleotide sequence: TGCAGCGTCCAGGGAATCGGGGAGCTGTTTTTT.

This clone occurred a few times. The chain employs TRBV7-9 and TRBJ2-7, with unresolved D. V shed 6 bases and J shed 0 bases, with 6 bases lying between them. The germline V gene encodes CDR1 SEHNR and CDR2 FQNEAQ (reference sequence). CDR3 size: 12 residues. The CDR3 DNA follows: TGTGCCAGCAGAGGCAGCTCCTACGAGCAGTACTTC. The encoded protein is CASRGSSYEQYF.

The V gene is TRBV7-2, the J gene TRBJ2-3; no definite D call. The CDR3 consists of 14 residues. Trimming pared 4 bases from V and 4 bases from J, leaving 12 bases between. CDR1 is SGHTA and CDR2 is FQGNSA in the germline V gene. CDR3 residues: CASSSRPPPDTQYF. CDR3 DNA sequence: TGTGCCAGCAGCTCCAGGCCCCCGCCAGATACGCAGTATTTT.

The chain is built from TRBV5-1 and TRBJ1-1; no firm D call. V was shortened by 4 bases and J by 8 bases, with 15 bases between the two germline ends. Germline V gene lookup returns CDR1 SGHRS and CDR2 YFSETQ. This CDR3 comprises 13 residues. The CDR3 DNA reads as TGCGCCAGCAGCCCCGAATCTGACAAGGAAGCTTTCTTT. Its translation is CASSPESDKEAFF.

This clone was seen a single time. This chain uses TRBV6-5 with TRBJ2-7, with 10 bases that match TRBD2. The CDR3 covers 13 residues. Per the germline V gene, CDR1 is MNHEY and CDR2 is SVGAGI. V trimming: 8 bases; J trimming: 4 bases; junction bases outside the gene matches: 5. The CDR3 region has the DNA TGTGCCAGCGTCAAGACTAGCGGGTACGAGCAGTACTTC. Protein product: CASVKTSGYEQYF.

The chain recombines TRBV30 with TRBJ2-3; D may be TRBD1 or TRBD2 (5 bases each). Germline values: CDR1 GTSNPN, CDR2 SVGIG (reference sequence). V lost 1 base and J lost 0, with 14 bases in between. CDR3 length: 16 residues. In DNA form, the CDR3 reads TGTGCCTGGAGTGCAGGGACGACGGGGAGCACAGATACGCAGTATTTT. It yields the protein CAWSAGTTGSTDTQYF.

This chain connects TRBV11-2 to TRBJ2-1, with D tentatively TRBD2 (5 bases). V lost 2 bases, J lost 5 bases, and 10 bases lay in between. CDR1 and CDR2 (germline): SGHAT, FQNNGV. The CDR3 contains 14 residues. The CDR3 is CASSLLRENNEQFF. The CDR3 DNA is TGTGCCAGCAGCTTATTGAGGGAAAACAATGAGCAGTTCTTC.

The gene calls are TRBV4-2 and TRBJ2-6, with D tentatively TRBD1 (5 bases). Germline assignment: CDR1 LGHNA and CDR2 YNFKEQ. V lost 4 bases and J 4 bases, leaving 14 bases between the germline ends. CDR3 length: 16 residues. In nucleotides, the CDR3 is TGTGCCAGCAGCCCCGCTGGGGCGAACGGGGCCAACGTCCTGACTTTC. This gives the protein CASSPAGANGANVLTF.

The chain combines TRBV9 with TRBJ1-1; D is perhaps TRBD1 (5 bases). V was pared by 1 base and J by 1 base, with 8 bases between. The CDR3 totals 14 residues. Germline V gene lookup returns CDR1 SGDLS and CDR2 YYNGEE. The CDR3: CASSVIGQNTEAFF. In nucleotides, the CDR3 is TGTGCCAGCAGCGTAATAGGACAGAACACTGAAGCTTTCTTT. Variable domain in full (rest from reference TRBV9 and TRBJ1-1): DSGVTQTPKHLITATGQRVTLRCSPRSGDLSVYWYQQSLDQGLQFLIQYYNGEERAKGNILERFSAQQFPDLHSELNLSSLELGDSALYFCASSVIGQNTEAFFGQGTRLTVV.

The chain uses TRBV27 and TRBJ1-2; tentative D call: TRBD1 (5 bases). CDR3 length equals 17 residues. V was cut by 5 bases and J by 4 bases, with 23 bases left in between. Looked up from germline, CDR1 is MNHEY and CDR2 is SMNVEV (reference sequence). The CDR3 protein is CASSAGPGGDLPYGYTF. The CDR3 nucleotides read TGTGCCAGCAGTGCGGGGCCGGGAGGGGACCTACCCTATGGCTACACCTTC.

This clone was seen a handful of times. The J gene is TRBJ1-1, the V gene TRBV19, with 9 positions matching TRBD1. Germline CDR1 LNHDA, CDR2 SQIVND (reference sequence). The V segment lost 3 bases and the J segment 1 base; nucleotides outside the gene matches: 0. This CDR3 spans 14 amino acids. The CDR3: CASSMGQGNTEAFF. DNA of the CDR3: TGTGCCAGTAGTATGGGACAGGGGAACACTGAAGCTTTCTTT.